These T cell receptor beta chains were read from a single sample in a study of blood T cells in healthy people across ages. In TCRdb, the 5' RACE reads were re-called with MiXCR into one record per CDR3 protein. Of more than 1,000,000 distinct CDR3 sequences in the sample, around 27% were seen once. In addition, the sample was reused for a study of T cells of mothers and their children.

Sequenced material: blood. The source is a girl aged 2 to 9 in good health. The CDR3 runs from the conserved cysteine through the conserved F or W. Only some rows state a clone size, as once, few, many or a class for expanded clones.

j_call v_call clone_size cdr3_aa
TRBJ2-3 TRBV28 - CASWTSGRRIDTQYF
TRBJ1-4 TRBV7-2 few CASSLGAFGTNEKLFF
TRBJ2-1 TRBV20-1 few CSARDTFGTKTHNEQFF
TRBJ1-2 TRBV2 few CASSEVLTGQGYTF
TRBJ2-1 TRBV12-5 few CASGLDRTGGPEQFF
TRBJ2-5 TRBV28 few CASSFRLAGEETQYF
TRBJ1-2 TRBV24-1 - CATSGRQFHGYTF
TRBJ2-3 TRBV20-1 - CSAGGTSGILDTQYF
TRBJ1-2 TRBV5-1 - CASSSLQETNYGYTF
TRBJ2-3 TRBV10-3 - CAISERADTQYF
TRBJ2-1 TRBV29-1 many CSVDTYNEQFF
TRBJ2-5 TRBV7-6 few CASSPLGRGAQETQYF
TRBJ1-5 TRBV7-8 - CASSLLGGFGNQPQHF
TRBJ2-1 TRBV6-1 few CASSAEGGLSYNEQFF
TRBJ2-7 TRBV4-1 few CASSQGSGWEQYF
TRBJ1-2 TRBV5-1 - CASGASVNGYTF
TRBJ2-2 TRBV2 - CASSERTVPENTGELFF
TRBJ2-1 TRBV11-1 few CASSLTSGVIEQFF
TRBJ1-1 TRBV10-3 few CAISEWGKAEAFF
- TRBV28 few CASSPRTGDGEQFF
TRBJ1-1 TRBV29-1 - CSVPTPNTEAFF
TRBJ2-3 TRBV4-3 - CASSQAPLAQDTQYF
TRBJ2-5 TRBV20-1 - CSARDRLSGEETQYF
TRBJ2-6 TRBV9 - CASSSHTRSGANVLTF
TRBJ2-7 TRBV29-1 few CSVQDPLRREQYF
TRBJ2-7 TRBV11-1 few CASRRDRGISYEQYF
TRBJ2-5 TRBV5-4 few CASSLPENQETQYF
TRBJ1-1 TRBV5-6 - CASSVPRGTEAFF
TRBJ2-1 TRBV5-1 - CASRAGTTTSNEQFF
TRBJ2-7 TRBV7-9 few CASSLLGGMQYF
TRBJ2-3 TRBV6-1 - CASSGWGYSDTQYF
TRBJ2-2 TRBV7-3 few CTSSSTASNTGELFF
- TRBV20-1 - CSGVRVGLREQYF
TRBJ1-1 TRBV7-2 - CASSDTRRLPGTEAFF
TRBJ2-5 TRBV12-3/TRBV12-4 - CASSSDGGETQYF
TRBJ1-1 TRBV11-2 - CASSLDGLRGKGAEAFF
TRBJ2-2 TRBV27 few CATGTRILTGELFF
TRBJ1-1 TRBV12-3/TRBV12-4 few CASRSAGATEAFF
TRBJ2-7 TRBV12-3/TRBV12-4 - CASSLGKPGYEQYF